The 26 T cell receptor beta chains reported below all come from one sample, sequenced in a study of tissue T cells after allogeneic stem cell transplantation. Time point of the sample: mouse harvest day 7 after allogeneic transplant. Mouse grafts combined 10^7 T-cell-depleted bone marrow cells with 10^6 splenic CD5+ T cells. TCRdb's table, derived via immunoSEQ multiplex PCR, lists solely in-frame clones and lacks some. The sample has 5,500 to 8,000 clones, roughly half seen once; the top ten hold around 7.7%. Sequencing was performed on lymph node tissue. All receptors derive from a female BALB/c mouse given C57BL/6 T cells with graft-versus-host disease after an allogeneic hematopoietic cell transplant.

About this clone: Germline and genes here are mouse. The sequenced fragment ends 1 residue before the CDR3 boundary, so the rest is inferred from the germline J gene. This chain links TRBV16 with TRBJ2-3; D is undetermined. Germline V gene sequence: CDR1 SGHSA, CDR2 FRNQAP. Trimming removed 1 base at V and 4 bases at J, with 3 bases between. The CDR3 is made up of 12 amino acids. CDR3 DNA (partial): TGTGCAAGCAGCTTAGTGACAGAAACGCTGTAT. Its translation is CASSLVTETLY. The complete CDR3 sequence is CASSLVTETLYF.

Remarks on this clone: Any gene name here is a mouse gene name. The read ends 1 residue shy of where the CDR3 ends; the end is completed using the germline J gene. J is TRBJ2-1 and V is TRBV16; 7 positions agree with TRBD2. There are 12 residues in the CDR3. The trim removed 5 bases at V and 6 bases at J, leaving 1 base unmatched. The germline gives CDR1 SGHSA, CDR2 FRNQAP. CDR3 DNA, as far as it was read: TGTGCAAGCAGCGACTGGGTTGCTGAGCAGTTC. Its protein product is CASSDWVAEQF. The full CDR3 protein is CASSDWVAEQFF.

With regard to this clone: Mouse gene names and germline throughout. The CDR3 end lies 1 residue beyond the end of the read and is filled in from the germline J gene. The chain is built from TRBV23 and TRBJ1-2; TRBD1, the D gene given by the table, was not confirmed from the DNA. CDR1 and CDR2 (germline): KGHTA, FQNQQP. The CDR3 length is 12 residues. The CDR3 bases that were read are TGCTCCAGCAGTCACGACAGGGGGGACTACACC. The encoded protein is CSSSHDRGDYT. The CDR3 reads in full as CSSSHDRGDYTF.

This clone has a handful of counts. The genes are named according to mouse. The read is 1 residue too short to cover the CDR3 end, so that end is filled in from the germline J gene. The V gene is TRBV3, the J gene TRBJ2-7; 9 bases align to TRBD2. Unmatched junction bases numbered 2, after V lost 3 bases and J lost 5 bases. This CDR3 has 13 amino acids. Germline V gene data show CDR1 as SNHLY and CDR2 as FYNGKV (reference sequence). The covered CDR3 bases are TGTGCCAGCAGCTTCGACTGGGGGAATGAACAGTAC. Translated, it gives CASSFDWGNEQY. The entire CDR3 protein reads CASSFDWGNEQYF. Full variable domain (rest looked up from reference TRBV3 and TRBJ2-7): GPKVLQIPSHQIIDMGQMVTLNCDPVSNHLYFYWYKQILGQQMEFLVNFYNGKVMEKSKLFKDQFSVERPDGSYFTLKIQPTALEDSAVYFCASSFDWGNEQYFGPGTRLTVL.

This clone has more than one count but fewer than ten. The gene symbols are mouse symbols. From the germline J gene comes the end of the CDR3, since the read stops 1 residue before it. This chain uses TRBV5 with TRBJ2-2, with D perhaps assigned TRBD1 or TRBD2 (8 bases each). V was clipped by 0 bases and J by 4 bases, with 15 bases between them. The CDR3 consists of 17 residues. CDR1 is LGHNA and CDR2 is YNLKQL in the germline V gene (reference sequence). The CDR3 here is CASSQEQGGGPTGQLYF. The CDR3 DNA, read in part, is TGTGCCAGCAGCCAAGAACAGGGGGGGGGCCCCACCGGGCAGCTCTAC.

Note on this clone: Mouse gene names apply. CDR3 DNA (partial): TGTAGTTCTAGAGAGAGAATTTCCAACGAAAGATTATTT. Its protein is CSSRERISNERLF. The complete CDR3 protein is CSSRERISNERLFF. The V call is TRBV30, the J call TRBJ1-4; D is unresolved. The observed sequence ends 1 residue before the CDR3 terminus, with the missing tail filled in from the germline J gene. This CDR3 is built from 14 residues. Between the trimmed V and J ends, which lost 0 bases and 0 bases, there was a span of 5 bases. Germline-derived CDR1 and CDR2 are SQVVS and ANEGSEA.

As to this clone: Gene names denote mouse genes. With the read ending 1 residue before the CDR3 end, the germline J gene is used to fill in that end. The V gene is TRBV12-2, the J gene TRBJ2-1; 10 bases fit TRBD2. The V segment lost 0 bases and the J segment 6 bases; nucleotides outside the gene matches: 4. This CDR3 has 15 residues. Germline CDR1 is SGHLS and CDR2 is HYDKME. The sequenced CDR3 bases are TGTGCCAGCTCTCTCGGCTGGGGGGGCGCTGCTGAGCAGTTC. It is translated as CASSLGWGGAAEQF. The whole CDR3 sequence is CASSLGWGGAAEQFF. Drawing the rest from reference TRBV12-2 and TRBJ2-1, the complete variable domain is NSGVVQSPRYIIKGKGERSILKCIPISGHLSVAWYQQTQGQELKFFIQHYDKMERDKGNLPSRFSVQQFDDYHSEMNMSALELEDSAVYFCASSLGWGGAAEQFFGPGTRLTVL.

This clone was found a few times. Gene names and germline match the mouse. The sequence runs out 1 residue before the end of the CDR3; the remainder is reconstructed from the germline J gene. V gene TRBV15 combines with J gene TRBJ2-4; the D is unclear. Per germline, CDR1 SGHND and CDR2 FRSKSL. Trimming took 3 bases from V and 5 from J, leaving 6 bases between them. CDR3 length: 12 residues. CDR3 bases read: TGTGCCAGCAGTTTGGAAGGAAACACCTTGTAC. It is translated as CASSLEGNTLY. The whole CDR3 protein reads CASSLEGNTLYF.

A word on this clone: The gene names here belong to mouse. CDR3 bases read: TGTGCCAGCAGTCTTGGGGGGACCGACTACACC. Translation: CASSLGGTDYT. The entire CDR3 protein is CASSLGGTDYTF. The chain has TRBV26 and TRBJ1-2, with D possibly TRBD1 on 5 matching bases. The observed sequence ends 1 residue before the CDR3 terminus, with the missing tail filled in from the germline J gene. CDR3 length: 12 residues. Deletions cut 3 bases from V and 6 bases from J, with 8 bases between. Germline V gene lookup returns CDR1 KGHPV and CDR2 FQNQEV (reference sequence). Drawing the rest from reference TRBV26 and TRBJ1-2, the complete variable domain is NSKVIQTPRYLVKGQGQKAKMRCIPEKGHPVVFWYQQNKNNEFKFLINFQNQEVLQQIDMTEKRFSAECPSNSPCSLEIQSSEAGDSALYLCASSLGGTDYTFGSGTRLLVI.

Comments on this clone: Genes here carry mouse names. The read stops 1 residue short of the end of the CDR3; the missing end is completed from the germline J gene. The chain has TRBV16 and TRBJ1-3, with D perhaps TRBD1 (5 bases). Per germline, CDR1 SGHSA and CDR2 FRNQAP. The CDR3 contains 14 residues. The V and J ends lost 1 base and 2 bases respectively, with 6 bases between them. CDR3 residues: CASSLVRAGNTLYF. The DNA read from the CDR3 is TGTGCAAGCAGCTTAGTCAGGGCTGGAAATACGCTCTAT.

Regarding this clone: Gene names denote mouse genes. The read stops 1 residue short of the end of the CDR3; the missing end is completed from the germline J gene. The chain combines TRBV2 with TRBJ1-1; 8 bases line up with TRBD1. V was pared by 0 bases and J by 0 bases, with 3 bases of the junction left unmatched. This CDR3 comprises 16 residues. Germline V gene data show CDR1 as LGHNA and CDR2 as YSYQKL. CDR3 DNA (partial): TGTGCCAGCAGCCAAGAAGGACAGGGAGCAAACACAGAAGTCTTC. It codes for CASSQEGQGANTEVF. The entire CDR3 protein reads CASSQEGQGANTEVFF.

This clone is termed medium-sized. Mouse gene names apply. With the read ending 1 residue before the CDR3 end, the germline J gene is used to fill in that end. This chain connects TRBV13-1 to TRBJ2-1; D possibly corresponds to TRBD1 (6 bases). CDR3 length equals 14 residues. Germline V CDR1 and CDR2: NSHNY, SYGAGN. With 6 bases removed from V and 0 bases from J, the gap between germline ends came to 10 bases. This CDR3 reads CASKRQDNYAEQFF. The CDR3 bases that were read are TGTGCCAGCAAAAGACAGGATAACTATGCTGAGCAGTTC.

Worth noting for this clone: Germline and genes: mouse. The CDR3 end lies 1 residue beyond the end of the read and is filled in from the germline J gene. This rearrangement joins TRBV16 to TRBJ2-5, with D unresolved. The CDR3 has 14 residues. Trimming removed 1 base from V and 3 bases from J, with 8 bases in between. From germline, CDR1 is SGHSA and CDR2 FRNQAP. The CDR3 region is CASSLGARQDTQYF. CDR3 bases read: TGTGCAAGCAGCTTAGGGGCCCGTCAAGACACCCAGTAC.

Regarding this clone: Mouse germline and gene names are used. The DNA ends 1 residue before the CDR3 does, and the rest of the CDR3 is filled in from the germline J gene. The rearrangement joins TRBV17 to TRBJ2-1; 9 nucleotides agree with TRBD2. Germline V lookup: CDR1 MNHDT, CDR2 YYDKIL. There are 13 residues in the CDR3. V lost 8 bases, J lost 6 bases, and 5 bases stayed unmatched. The sequenced part of the CDR3 DNA is TGTGCTAGCGATGGGGGGGCGCTTGCTGAGCAGTTC. It yields the protein CASDGGALAEQF. The whole CDR3 protein is CASDGGALAEQFF.

This clone is a singleton in its sample. Gene and germline names: mouse. The observed sequence ends 1 residue before the CDR3 terminus, with the missing tail filled in from the germline J gene. The chain recombines TRBV3 with TRBJ1-1; the match to TRBD1 covers 8 bases. CDR1 and CDR2 (germline): SNHLY, FYNGKV (reference sequence). The length of the CDR3 is 14 residues. The V and J ends lost 5 bases and 4 bases, in that order; junction bases with no gene match: 6. The CDR3 loop reads CASSAQGAGTEVFF. Incomplete CDR3 DNA: TGTGCCAGCAGCGCTCAGGGGGCAGGCACAGAAGTCTTC.

With respect to this clone: Germline and genes: mouse. Read sequence stops 1 residue before the CDR3 end, and the germline J gene provides the missing end. This sequence joins TRBV12-1 and TRBJ2-4, with a possible D match to TRBD2 (5 bases). Germline assignment: CDR1 SGHSN and CDR2 HYEKVE. The V gene lost 4 bases and the J gene lost 2 bases, with 12 bases spanning the gap. The CDR3 spans 14 residues. CDR3: CASSQTVYQNTLYF. Partial CDR3 DNA: TGTGCCAGCTCCCAGACTGTCTATCAAAACACCTTGTAC.

Notes on this clone: Gene names and germline refer to mouse. Read coverage stops 1 residue before the CDR3 terminus; the germline J gene supplies the remainder. The V call is TRBV31, the J call TRBJ1-4, with D possibly TRBD1 on 6 matching bases. V was pared by 1 base and J by 4 bases, with 10 bases between. Germline V lookup: CDR1 GKSSPN, CDR2 SITVG. The CDR3 is 14 residues long. The sequenced part of the CDR3 DNA is TGTGCCTGGAGTCAACAGGGAGGCAACGAAAGATTATTT. This codes for CAWSQQGGNERLF. The CDR3 in full is CAWSQQGGNERLFF.

On this clone itself: Germline and genes here are mouse. The read ends 1 residue shy of where the CDR3 ends; the end is completed using the germline J gene. The chain employs TRBV4 and TRBJ2-5; no clear D gene. This CDR3 is built from 13 residues. Between the trimmed V and J ends, which lost 4 bases and 5 bases, there was a span of 10 bases. Germline V CDR1 and CDR2: LGHDT, YNNKQL (reference sequence). The CDR3 loop reads CASSFTAPDTQYF. CDR3 DNA (partial): TGTGCCAGCAGCTTTACAGCCCCAGACACCCAGTAC.

In its sample, this clone ranks as medium-sized. Each gene name is a mouse one. Read coverage stops 1 residue before the CDR3 terminus; the germline J gene supplies the remainder. V gene TRBV13-2 combines with J gene TRBJ2-1; 7 positions agree with TRBD2. V lost 2 bases, J lost 3 bases, and 2 bases stayed unmatched. This CDR3 region has 14 residues. The germline gives CDR1 NNHNN, CDR2 SYGAGS (reference sequence). Incomplete CDR3 DNA: TGTGCCAGCGGTGAGCTGGGGGTCTATGCTGAGCAGTTC. Translated: CASGELGVYAEQF. Given in full, the CDR3 is CASGELGVYAEQFF.

This clone is large. The listed genes are named as in mouse. The read comes to an end 1 residue before the CDR3 does, leaving the germline J gene to fill in the end. The chain uses TRBV12-1 and TRBJ2-1; no definite D call. CDR3 length equals 11 residues. Trimming took 2 bases from V and 5 from J, leaving 3 bases between them. CDR1 is SGHSN, CDR2 HYEKVE, per germline. Partial CDR3 DNA: TGTGCCAGCTCTCCCCATGCTGAGCAGTTC. It encodes CASSPHAEQF. The entire CDR3 is CASSPHAEQFF.

This clone came up a few times. Gene names and germline refer to mouse. The read ends 1 residue before the CDR3 terminus; that terminus is restored from the germline J gene. The chain has TRBV3 and TRBJ2-7; no definite D call. The CDR3 has 12 residues. CDR1 and CDR2 (germline): SNHLY, FYNGKV (reference sequence). V lost 4 bases, J lost 0 bases, and 4 bases lay in between. The chain's CDR3 is CASSSSSYEQYF. The CDR3 bases that were read are TGTGCCAGCAGCTCGAGCTCCTATGAACAGTAC. The complete variable domain, with remaining parts taken from reference TRBV3 and TRBJ2-7, reads GPKVLQIPSHQIIDMGQMVTLNCDPVSNHLYFYWYKQILGQQMEFLVNFYNGKVMEKSKLFKDQFSVERPDGSYFTLKIQPTALEDSAVYFCASSSSSYEQYFGPGTRLTVL.

Only a few counts were recorded for this clone. Gene names and germline refer to mouse. The CDR3 goes on 1 residue after the read ends, and that part is filled in from the germline J gene. V is TRBV5 and J is TRBJ1-1; D not certain. Germline CDR1 LGHNA, CDR2 YNLKQL (reference sequence). This CDR3 spans 11 amino acids. Deletions cut 3 bases from V and 4 bases from J, with 3 bases between. The CDR3 spells CASSQGTEVFF. The part of the CDR3 DNA that was read is TGTGCCAGCAGCCAGGGCACAGAAGTCTTC.

Comments on this clone: Gene names and germline match the mouse. The read terminates 1 residue before the CDR3 end, so the remaining end is supplied by the germline J gene. V is TRBV16 and J is TRBJ1-2; TRBD1 is a possible D gene (6 bases). Trimming left V 4 bases short and J 3 bases short, with 12 bases between. CDR1 is SGHSA, CDR2 FRNQAP, per germline. This CDR3 is built from 14 residues. CDR3 in amino acids: CASSSSGTHSDYTF. The sequenced part of the CDR3 DNA is TGTGCAAGCAGCTCTTCTGGGACACACTCCGACTACACC.

A remark on this clone: Genes and germline are mouse. From the germline J gene comes the end of the CDR3, since the read stops 1 residue before it. The chain uses TRBV16 and TRBJ2-7; the match to TRBD2 covers 7 bases. There are 13 residues in the CDR3. Trimming removed 5 bases from V and 3 bases from J; junction bases left unmatched: 4. Germline V gene sequence: CDR1 SGHSA, CDR2 FRNQAP. The CDR3 DNA, read in part, is TGTGCAAGCAGCATGGACTGGTTCTATGAACAGTAC. Encoded protein: CASSMDWFYEQY. The whole CDR3 protein is CASSMDWFYEQYF.

Points on this clone: Mouse germline and gene names are used. The sequenced fragment ends 1 residue before the CDR3 boundary, so the rest is inferred from the germline J gene. The chain joins TRBV5 to TRBJ1-4; the D gene is possibly TRBD1 (5 bases). Germline assignment: CDR1 LGHNA and CDR2 YNLKQL (reference sequence). V dropped 0 bases and J dropped 2 bases, with 10 bases sitting between them. The CDR3 totals 16 residues. The CDR3 bases that were read are TGTGCCAGCAGCCAAGATGGGCAGGGATCCAACGAAAGATTATTT. Protein product: CASSQDGQGSNERLF. The entire CDR3 protein reads CASSQDGQGSNERLFF.

This clone was seen more than once but under ten times. All gene names here are mouse names. Read data end 1 residue before the CDR3 end; the end is taken from the germline J gene. The genes are TRBV16 and TRBJ1-1; D might be TRBD1 (5 bases). Germline CDR1 SGHSA, CDR2 FRNQAP. The CDR3 sequence is 13 residues long. The V and J ends lost 0 bases and 4 bases respectively, with 6 bases between them. The CDR3 region is CASSLDGGTEVFF. CDR3 DNA, as far as it was read: TGTGCAAGCAGCTTAGACGGGGGCACAGAAGTCTTC.